This TCR beta chain originates from a study of cytomegalovirus exposure and HLA in healthy donors. The germline V gene encodes CDR1 MNHEY and CDR2 SMNVEV (reference sequence). Trimming at V came to 4 bases and at J to 2 bases, leaving 5 bases not matched to a gene. The CDR3 length is 15 residues. The study ran its PCR with 60 Vbeta and 13 Jbeta primers. Profiling relied on immunoSEQ multiplex PCR, and the TCRdb table lists in-frame clones only, not all of them. This table holds roughly 180,000 clones, about three quarters found once. General observations from the study: For TCR beta chains, V- and J-gene trimming was later linked to a missense DCLRE1C variant. A later analysis showed TCR association rates differing by HLA locus, peaking at DRB1 and lowest at HLA-C. Listed as cytomegalovirus-associated were more than 150 TCR beta chains.

As for this clone: Its antigen is still unknown.

Sequenced: PBMCs. The origin of this receptor is a female donor in good health and CMV-seronegative. V and J are TRBV27 and TRBJ2-7; TRBD2 matches at 10 bases. This CDR3 reads CASSSPLAGAYEQYF. CDR3 nucleotide sequence: TGTGCCAGCAGTTCCCCCCTAGCGGGGGCCTACGAGCAGTACTTC.